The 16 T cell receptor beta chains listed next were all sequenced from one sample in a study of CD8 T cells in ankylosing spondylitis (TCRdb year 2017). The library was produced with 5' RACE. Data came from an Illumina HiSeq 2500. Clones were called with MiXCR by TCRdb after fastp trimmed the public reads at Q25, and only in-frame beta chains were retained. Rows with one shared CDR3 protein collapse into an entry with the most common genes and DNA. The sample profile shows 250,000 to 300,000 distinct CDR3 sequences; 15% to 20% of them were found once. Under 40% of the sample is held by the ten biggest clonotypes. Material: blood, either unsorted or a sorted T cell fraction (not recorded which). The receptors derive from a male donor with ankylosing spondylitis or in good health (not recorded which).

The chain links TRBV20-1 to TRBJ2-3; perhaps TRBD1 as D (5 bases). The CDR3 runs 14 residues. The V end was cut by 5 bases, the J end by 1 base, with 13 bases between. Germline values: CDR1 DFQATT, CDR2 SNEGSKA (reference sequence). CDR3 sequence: CSALTETGTDTQYF. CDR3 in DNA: TGCAGTGCTTTGACCGAGACAGGCACAGATACGCAGTATTTT.

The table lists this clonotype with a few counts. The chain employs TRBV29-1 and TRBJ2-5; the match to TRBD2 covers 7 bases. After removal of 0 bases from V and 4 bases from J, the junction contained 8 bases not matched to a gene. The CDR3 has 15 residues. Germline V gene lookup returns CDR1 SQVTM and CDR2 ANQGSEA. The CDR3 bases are TGCAGCGTTGAAGATGGGCGCGGGAGAGGAGAGACCCAGTACTTC. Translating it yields CSVEDGRGRGETQYF.

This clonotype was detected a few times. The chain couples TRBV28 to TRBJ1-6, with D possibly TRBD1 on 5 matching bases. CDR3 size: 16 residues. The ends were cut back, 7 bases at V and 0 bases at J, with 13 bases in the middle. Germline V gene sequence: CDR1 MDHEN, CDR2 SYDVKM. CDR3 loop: CASTLTASSYNSPLHF. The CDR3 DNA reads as TGTGCCAGCACCCTGACAGCGAGCTCCTATAATTCACCCCTCCACTTT.

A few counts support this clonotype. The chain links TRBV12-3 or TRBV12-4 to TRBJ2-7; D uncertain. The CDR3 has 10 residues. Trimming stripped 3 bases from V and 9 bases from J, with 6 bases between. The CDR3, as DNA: TGTGCCAGCAGTTTGAATGGGCAGTACTTC. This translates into CASSLNGQYF.

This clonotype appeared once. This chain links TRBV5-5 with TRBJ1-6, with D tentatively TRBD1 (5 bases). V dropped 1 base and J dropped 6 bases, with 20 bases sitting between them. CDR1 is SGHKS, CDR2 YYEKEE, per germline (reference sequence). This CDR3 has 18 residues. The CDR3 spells CASSLLYGPGRTNSPLHF. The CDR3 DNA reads TGTGCCAGCAGCTTGCTATATGGGCCGGGACGTACTAATTCACCCCTCCACTTT.

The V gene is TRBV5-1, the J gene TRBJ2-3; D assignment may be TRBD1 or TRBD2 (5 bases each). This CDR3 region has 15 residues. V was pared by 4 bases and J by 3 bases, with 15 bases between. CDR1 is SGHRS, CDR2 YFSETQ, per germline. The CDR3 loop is CASSLWVGATDTQYF. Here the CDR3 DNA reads TGCGCCAGCAGCCTGTGGGTCGGGGCAACAGATACGCAGTATTTT.

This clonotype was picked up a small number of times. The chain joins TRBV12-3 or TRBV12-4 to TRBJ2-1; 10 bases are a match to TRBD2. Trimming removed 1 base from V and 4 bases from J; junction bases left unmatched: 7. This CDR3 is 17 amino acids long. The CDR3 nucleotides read TGTGCCAGCAGTTTAGGGCCAGGGACTAGCGAATACAATGAGCAGTTCTTC. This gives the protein CASSLGPGTSEYNEQFF.

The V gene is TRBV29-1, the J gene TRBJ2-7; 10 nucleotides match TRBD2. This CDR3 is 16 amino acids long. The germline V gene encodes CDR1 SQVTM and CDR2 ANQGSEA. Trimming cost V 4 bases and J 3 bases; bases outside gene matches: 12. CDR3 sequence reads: CSVVGSGRMTDYEQYF. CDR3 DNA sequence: TGCAGCGTTGTAGGTAGCGGGAGGATGACTGACTACGAGCAGTACTTC.

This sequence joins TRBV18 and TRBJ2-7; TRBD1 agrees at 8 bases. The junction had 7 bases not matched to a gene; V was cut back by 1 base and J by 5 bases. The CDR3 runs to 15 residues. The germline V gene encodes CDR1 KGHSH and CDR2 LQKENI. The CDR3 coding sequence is TGTGCCAGCTCACCACTGGACAGGGACTTCCACGAGCAGTACTTC. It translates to CASSPLDRDFHEQYF. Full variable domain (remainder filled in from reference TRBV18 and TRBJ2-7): NAGVMQNPRHLVRRRGQEARLRCSPMKGHSHVYWYRQLPEEGLKFMVYLQKENIIDESGMPKERFSAEFPKEGPSILRIQQVVRGDSAAYFCASSPLDRDFHEQYFGPGTRLTVT.

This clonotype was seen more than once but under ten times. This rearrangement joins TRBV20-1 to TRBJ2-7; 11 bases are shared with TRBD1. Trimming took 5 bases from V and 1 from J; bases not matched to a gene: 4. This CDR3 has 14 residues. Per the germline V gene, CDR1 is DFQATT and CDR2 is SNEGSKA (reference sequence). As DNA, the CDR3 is TGCAGTGCTCGCCGGGACAGGGGGTCCTACGAGCAGTACTTC. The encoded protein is CSARRDRGSYEQYF.

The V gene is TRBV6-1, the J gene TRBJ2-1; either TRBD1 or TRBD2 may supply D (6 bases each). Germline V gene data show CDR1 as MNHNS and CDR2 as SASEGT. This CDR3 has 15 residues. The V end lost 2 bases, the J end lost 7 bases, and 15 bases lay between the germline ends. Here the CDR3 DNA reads TGTGCCAGCAGTGAATGGGGACACGGGACTAATGAGCAGTTCTTC. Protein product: CASSEWGHGTNEQFF.

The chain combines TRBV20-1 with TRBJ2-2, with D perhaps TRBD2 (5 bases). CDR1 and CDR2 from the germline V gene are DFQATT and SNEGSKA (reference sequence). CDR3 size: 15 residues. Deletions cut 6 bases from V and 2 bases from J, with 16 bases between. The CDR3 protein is CSAVPRASNTGELFF. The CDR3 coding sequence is TGCAGTGCCGTACCGAGGGCGAGTAACACCGGGGAGCTGTTTTTT.

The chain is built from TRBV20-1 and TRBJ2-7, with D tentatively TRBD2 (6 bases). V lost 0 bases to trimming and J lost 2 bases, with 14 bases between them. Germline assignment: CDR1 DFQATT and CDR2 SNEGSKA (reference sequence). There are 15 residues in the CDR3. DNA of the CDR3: TGCAGTGCTAGAGATTGGGCTAGCGCAGCCTACGAGCAGTACTTC. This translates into CSARDWASAAYEQYF.

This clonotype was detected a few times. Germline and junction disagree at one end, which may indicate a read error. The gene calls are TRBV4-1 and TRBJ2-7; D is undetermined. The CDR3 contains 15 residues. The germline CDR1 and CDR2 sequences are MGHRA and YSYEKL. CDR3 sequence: CASSEDNRGSYEQYF. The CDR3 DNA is TGCGCCAGCAGCGAAGACAACCGCGGTTCCTACGAGCAGTACTTC.

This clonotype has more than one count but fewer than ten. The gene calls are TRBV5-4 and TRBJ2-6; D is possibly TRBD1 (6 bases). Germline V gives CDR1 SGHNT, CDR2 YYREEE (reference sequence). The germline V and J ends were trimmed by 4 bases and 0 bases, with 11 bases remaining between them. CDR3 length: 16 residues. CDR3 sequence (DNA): TGTGCCAGCAGCCTACAGGGTATCTCTGGGGCCAACGTCCTGACTTTC. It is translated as CASSLQGISGANVLTF.

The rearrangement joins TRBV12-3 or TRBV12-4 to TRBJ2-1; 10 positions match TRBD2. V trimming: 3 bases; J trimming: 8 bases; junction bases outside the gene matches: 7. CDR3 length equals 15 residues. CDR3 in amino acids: CASSFLAGALDEQFF. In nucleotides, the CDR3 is TGTGCCAGCAGTTTCCTAGCGGGAGCTCTCGATGAGCAGTTCTTC.